The 19 T cell receptor beta chains reported below all come from one sample, sequenced in a study of shared clonotypes between healthy human individuals. Assay: immunoSEQ multiplex PCR; the TCRdb copy retains only in-frame clones and omits some. The table includes some 2,100,000 clones, approximately 94% detected once. What was sequenced was naive CD4+ T cells sorted from blood. Specified subset: CD45RA+ positively selected. The origin of the receptors is a man aged 18-30 years in good health.

The chain recombines TRBV5-4 with TRBJ2-7, with TRBD2 matching 12 bases. V trimming: 3 bases; J trimming: 0 bases; junction bases outside the gene matches: 10. The germline V gene encodes CDR1 SGHNT and CDR2 YYREEE (reference sequence). The CDR3 runs 18 residues. This CDR3 reads CASSSGPGLAGSSYEQYF. The CDR3 DNA reads TGTGCCAGCAGCTCTGGTCCAGGACTAGCGGGAAGCTCCTACGAGCAGTACTTC. Filled out from reference TRBV5-4 and TRBJ2-7, the complete variable domain reads ETGVTQSPTHLIKTRGQQVTLRCSSQSGHNTVSWYQQALGQGPQFIFQYYREEENGRGNFPPRFSGLQFPNYSSELNVNALELDDSALYLCASSSGPGLAGSSYEQYFGPGTRLTVT.

V usage is TRBV14 and J usage is TRBJ2-3; D not resolved. CDR3 length: 15 residues. Germline V gene lookup returns CDR1 SGHDN and CDR2 FVKESK. V lost 1 base to trimming and J lost 3 bases, with 11 bases between them. In nucleotides, the CDR3 is TGTGCCAGCAGCCAAGTAATTGGTAGTACAGATACGCAGTATTTT. It translates to CASSQVIGSTDTQYF.

This chain links TRBV2 with TRBJ2-4, with unresolved D. Deletions cut 6 bases from V and 5 bases from J, with 8 bases between. The CDR3 is made up of 12 amino acids. The germline V gene has CDR1 SNHLY and CDR2 FYNNEI. This CDR3 reads CASSAQENIQYF. CDR3 DNA sequence: TGTGCCAGCAGCGCCCAAGAAAACATTCAGTACTTC.

This CDR3 is CAWAKGGVVEQYF. In nucleotides, the CDR3 is TGTGCCTGGGCTAAAGGGGGAGTCGTCGAGCAGTACTTC. J is TRBJ2-7 and V is TRBV30; possibly TRBD1 for D (6 bases). CDR1 and CDR2 from the germline V gene are GTSNPN and SVGIG (reference sequence). Trimming took 5 bases from V and 6 from J, leaving 17 bases between them. This CDR3 region has 13 residues.

The V and J genes are TRBV30 and TRBJ1-1, with a tentative D call TRBD1 (6 bases). This CDR3 is 13 amino acids long. CDR1 is GTSNPN and CDR2 is SVGIG in the germline V gene (reference sequence). Trimming shortened V by 2 bases and J by 11 bases, and 18 bases separated the two germline ends. CDR3 in amino acids: CAWSRGGPGNAFF. The CDR3 nucleotides are TGTGCCTGGAGTCGTGGGGGGCCGGGGAATGCTTTCTTT.

The chain uses TRBV5-1 and TRBJ1-1; D gene unclear. Germline-derived CDR1 and CDR2 are SGHRS and YFSETQ. The CDR3 is 13 amino acids. V was shortened by 6 bases and J by 5 bases, with 14 bases between the two germline ends. The CDR3 nucleotides are TGCGCCAGCAATATCAACCCGAATACTGAAGCTTTCTTT. Its protein is CASNINPNTEAFF.

This clone has only one observation. The CDR3 is CASSQNRGYGYTF. The CDR3 coding sequence is TGCGCCAGCAGCCAAAACAGGGGCTATGGCTACACCTTC. The chain employs TRBV4-3 and TRBJ1-2, with 7 bases fitting TRBD1. V lost 2 bases to trimming and J lost 4 bases; unmatched junction nucleotides: 1. The CDR3 contains 13 residues. Looked up from germline, CDR1 is LGHNA and CDR2 is YSLEER.

This clone appeared once. V usage is TRBV5-5 and J usage is TRBJ1-2; D uncertain. V was pared by 1 base and J by 5 bases, with 15 bases between. Germline CDR1 reads SGHKS; CDR2 reads YYEKEE (reference sequence). This CDR3 comprises 15 residues. The CDR3 DNA reads TGTGCCAGCAGCTTGAGGGAGAACCCTAGGTATGGCTACACCTTC. Residues: CASSLRENPRYGYTF.

Regarding this clone: Other nucleotide sequences in the sample specify the same CDR3. This chain links TRBV11-2 with TRBJ1-1; D is possibly TRBD1 (5 bases). The CDR3 runs to 14 residues. The germline gives CDR1 SGHAT, CDR2 FQNNGV. Trimming cost V 1 base and J 1 base, with 7 bases left between them. CDR3 region: CASSLVRGNTEAFF. CDR3 in DNA: TGTGCCAGCAGCTTAGTAAGGGGGAACACTGAAGCTTTCTTT.

The chain joins TRBV5-1 to TRBJ2-5; D may be TRBD1 (6 bases). The germline V and J ends were trimmed by 4 bases and 2 bases, with 12 bases remaining between them. The CDR3 extends over 14 amino acids. The germline V gene has CDR1 SGHRS and CDR2 YFSETQ. The DNA for the CDR3 is TGCGCCAGCAGCCGAACAGGGATACAAGAGACCCAGTACTTC. Amino acids: CASSRTGIQETQYF.

V is TRBV28 and J is TRBJ1-1; perhaps TRBD1 as D (5 bases). V gave up 5 bases and J gave up 5 bases, with 12 bases separating them. The germline V gene encodes CDR1 MDHEN and CDR2 SYDVKM. The CDR3 contains 13 residues. The CDR3 nucleotides read TGTGCCAGCAGTCCCACAAGGGGTACTGAAGCTTTCTTT. Translating gives CASSPTRGTEAFF.

This chain connects TRBV4-3 to TRBJ1-2, with 9 bases identical to TRBD1. The CDR3 length is 15 residues. Unmatched junction bases numbered 4, after V lost 1 base and J lost 4 bases. CDR1 and CDR2 from the germline V gene are LGHNA and YSLEER. DNA of the CDR3: TGCGCCAGCAGCCAAGCTACAGGGGGCACCTATGGCTACACCTTC. It yields the protein CASSQATGGTYGYTF.

The CDR3 region is CASSPRTSGSSEQYF. DNA of the CDR3: TGTGCCAGCAGCCCTCGGACTAGCGGGTCTTCCGAGCAGTACTTC. This chain joins TRBV5-6 and TRBJ2-7; 11 bases agree with TRBD2. This CDR3 is 15 amino acids long. The V segment lost 4 bases and the J segment 6 bases; nucleotides outside the gene matches: 9. Germline loops: CDR1 SGHDT, CDR2 YYEEEE.

The rearrangement links TRBV5-6 to TRBJ1-5, with D possibly TRBD1 on 6 matching bases. The germline V and J ends were trimmed by 3 bases and 3 bases, with 13 bases remaining between them. Germline loops: CDR1 SGHDT, CDR2 YYEEEE. There are 15 residues in the CDR3. CDR3 sequence (DNA): TGTGCCAGCAGCTCCCAGGGGAGAATCAATCAGCCCCAGCATTTT. This codes for CASSSQGRINQPQHF.

The rearrangement links TRBV30 to TRBJ1-3; the D is unclear. Germline assignment: CDR1 GTSNPN and CDR2 SVGIG (reference sequence). The CDR3 sequence is 13 residues long. The V and J ends lost 3 bases and 7 bases respectively, with 13 bases between them. Here the CDR3 reads CAWSSGLGNTIYF. CDR3 DNA: TGTGCCTGGAGCTCTGGGCTAGGGAACACCATATATTTT.

As to this clone: Other DNA sequences within the sample encode an identical CDR3. The genes are TRBV5-1 and TRBJ1-1; D gene uncertain. The V end was cut by 0 bases, the J end by 0 bases, with 6 bases between. This CDR3 is built from 14 residues. The germline CDR1 and CDR2 sequences are SGHRS and YFSETQ. CDR3 DNA: TGCGCCAGCAGCTTGGGGTCCATGAACACTGAAGCTTTCTTT. Translated, it gives CASSLGSMNTEAFF.

Here the CDR3 reads CASSYARTDPKGYTF. The CDR3, as DNA: TGTGCCAGCAGTTACGCCCGGACAGACCCTAAGGGCTACACCTTC. J is TRBJ1-2 and V is TRBV6-5; maybe TRBD1 (6 bases). The V end was cut by 2 bases, the J end by 8 bases, with 18 bases between. CDR3 length: 15 amino acids. The germline V gene has CDR1 MNHEY and CDR2 SVGAGI.

The rearrangement uses TRBV6-1 and TRBJ2-7; D remains ambiguous. The CDR3 covers 14 residues. Trimming shortened V by 0 bases and J by 3 bases, and 9 bases separated the two germline ends. The germline gives CDR1 MNHNS, CDR2 SASEGT. CDR3 sequence (DNA): TGTGCCAGCAGTGAAGCGGTGAGTTACTACGAGCAGTACTTC. Translation gives CASSEAVSYYEQYF.

The chain combines TRBV30 with TRBJ1-3; D ambiguous. V dropped 1 base and J dropped 0 bases, with 10 bases sitting between them. Germline CDR1 is GTSNPN and CDR2 is SVGIG (reference sequence). CDR3 length equals 15 residues. CDR3 bases: TGTGCCTGGAGTGCGTGGAAGAACTCTGGAAACACCATATATTTT. Its translation is CAWSAWKNSGNTIYF.